This T cell receptor beta chain was captured in a study of cytomegalovirus exposure and HLA in healthy donors. Here immunoSEQ multiplex PCR was the method, and the copy in TCRdb shows in-frame clones only, minus some. The data contain 130,000 to 150,000 clones, 88% of them seen just once; the ten biggest clones take up 7% to 9%. Deletions cut 5 bases from V and 5 bases from J, with 10 bases between. The germline gives CDR1 SGHTA, CDR2 FQGNSA. The CDR3 has 14 residues. The TCR sequence derives from a woman aged 18-30 years in good health and CMV-seropositive. The chain links TRBV7-2 to TRBJ2-6; no clear D. Sample: PBMCs. DNA for the CDR3: TGTGCCAGCAGCCCAGGCAGGTGGGCCAACGTCCTGACTTTC. Translation: CASSPGRWANVLTF.